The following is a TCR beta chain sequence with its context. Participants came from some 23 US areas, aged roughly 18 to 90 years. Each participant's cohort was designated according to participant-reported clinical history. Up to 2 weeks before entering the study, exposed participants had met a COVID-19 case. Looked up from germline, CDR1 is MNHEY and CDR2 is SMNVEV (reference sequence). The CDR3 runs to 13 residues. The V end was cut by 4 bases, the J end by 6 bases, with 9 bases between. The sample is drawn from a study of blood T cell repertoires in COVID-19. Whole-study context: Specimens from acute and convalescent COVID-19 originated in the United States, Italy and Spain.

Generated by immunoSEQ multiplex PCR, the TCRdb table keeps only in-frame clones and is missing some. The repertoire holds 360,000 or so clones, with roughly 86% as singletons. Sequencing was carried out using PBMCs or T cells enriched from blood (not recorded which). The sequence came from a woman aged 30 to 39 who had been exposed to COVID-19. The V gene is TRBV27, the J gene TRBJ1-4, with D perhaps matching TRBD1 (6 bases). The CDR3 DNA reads TGTGCCAGCAGTTCAAGGACAGATGAAAAACTGTTTTTT. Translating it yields CASSSRTDEKLFF.